This paragraph covers one T cell receptor beta chain sequence. The data are from a study of blood T cell repertoires in COVID-19. Study-wide background: The cDNA or gDNA used as material had been derived from T cells, B-cell-depleted T cells, or PBMCs.

Per the original data handling: Amplified reference gene primers provided the basis for estimating nucleated cell counts. Libraries were prepared by immunoSEQ multiplex PCR; TCRdb keeps only in-frame clonotypes and omits some of them. V, J and clone size reflect that table, while D and trimming were determined from the DNA. Among fewer than 85,000 clones listed, roughly 80% were seen once. There are 18 residues in the CDR3. Germline V gene lookup returns CDR1 LGHDT and CDR2 YNNKEL (reference sequence). V lost 0 bases to trimming and J lost 4 bases, with 19 bases between them. During active infection, Seattle patients enrolled and were then monitored through disease.

This chain connects TRBV3-1 (or the pseudogene TRBV3-2) to TRBJ1-3; D is undetermined. Sequenced material: peripheral blood. This TCR derives from a man between 65 and 85 years old with COVID-19, enrolled during active disease. In nucleotides, the CDR3 is TGTGCCAGCAGCCAAGATCGATTCCTGGGCACATTCGGAAACACCATATATTTT. It codes for CASSQDRFLGTFGNTIYF.